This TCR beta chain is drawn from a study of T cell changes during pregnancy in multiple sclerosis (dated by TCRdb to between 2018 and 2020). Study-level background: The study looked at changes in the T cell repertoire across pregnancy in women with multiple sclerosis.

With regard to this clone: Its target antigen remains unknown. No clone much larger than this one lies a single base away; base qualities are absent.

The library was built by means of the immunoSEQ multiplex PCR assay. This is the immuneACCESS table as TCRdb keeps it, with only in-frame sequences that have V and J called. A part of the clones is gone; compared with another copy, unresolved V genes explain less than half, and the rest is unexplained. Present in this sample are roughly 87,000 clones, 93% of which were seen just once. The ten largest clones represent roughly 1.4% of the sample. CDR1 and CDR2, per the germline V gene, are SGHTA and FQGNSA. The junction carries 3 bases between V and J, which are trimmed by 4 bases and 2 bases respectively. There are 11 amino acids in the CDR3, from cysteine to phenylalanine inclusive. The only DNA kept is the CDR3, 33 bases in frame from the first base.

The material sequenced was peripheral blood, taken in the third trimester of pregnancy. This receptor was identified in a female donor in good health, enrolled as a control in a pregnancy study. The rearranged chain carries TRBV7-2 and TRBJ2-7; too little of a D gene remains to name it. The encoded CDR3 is CASSSTYEQYF. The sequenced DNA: TGTGCCAGCAGCTCCACCTACGAGCAGTACTTC.